The text below deals with one TCR beta chain. Its antigen is not known. This record comes from a study of shared clonotypes between healthy human individuals. General study points: A generally larger estimated richness was seen in naive subsets than in memory subsets.

From CD4+ cells came CD45RA+ naive and CD45RA-negative memory subsets. This table comes from immunoSEQ multiplex PCR, and its TCRdb copy is limited to in-frame clones, with some not included. Of over a million clones listed, more than 95% are singletons. The CDR3 runs 11 residues. V was trimmed by 2 bases and J by 7 bases, leaving 3 bases between them. Germline-derived CDR1 and CDR2 are SGHDN and FVKESK. V gene TRBV14 combines with J gene TRBJ2-4; no clear D. The origin of this receptor is a man aged 30-40 years in good health. The sequencing input was naive CD4+ T cells sorted from blood. Subset noted: CD45RA+ positively selected. In DNA form, the CDR3 reads TGTGCCAGCAGCCAATGGAACATTCAGTACTTC. This codes for CASSQWNIQYF. The full variable domain, completed using reference TRBV14 and TRBJ2-4, is EAGVTQFPSHSVIEKGQTVTLRCDPISGHDNLYWYRRVMGKEIKFLLHFVKESKQDESGMPNNRFLAERTGGTYSTLKVQPAELEDSGVYFCASSQWNIQYFGAGTRLSVL.